The rows below give T cell receptor beta chains drawn from one sample of a study of vaccination effects on CD4 cells after COVID-19. TCRdb keeps only in-frame clones here, not all; method: immunoSEQ multiplex PCR. The table records about 73,000 clones, roughly 74% of them present only once. These TCRs' antigens remain unknown. This specimen was CD4+ T cells from PBMCs cultured with HCoV-NL63 spike peptides, taken before COVID-19 vaccination. The origin of the receptors is a human donor who received a COVID-19 vaccine. CDR3s include the opening cysteine and the closing phenylalanine or tryptophan. D genes are given only for firm matches. Not every row has a clone size; where given, it reads once, few, many or a size class.

v_gene	j_gene	abundance	d_gene	CDR3nt	CDR3aa
TRBV19	TRBJ1-2	.	.	TGTGCCAGTAGTATCCCAGGGGACTATGGCTACACCTTC	CASSIPGDYGYTF
TRBV12-3/TRBV12-4	TRBJ1-4	.	.	TGTGCCAGCAGTTTACAGCGTAATGAAAAACTGTTTTTT	CASSLQRNEKLFF
TRBV5-5	TRBJ1-1	few	.	TGTGCCAGCAGCTTCCGGATGAACACTGAAGCTTTCTTT	CASSFRMNTEAFF
TRBV6-5	TRBJ1-2	.	.	TGTGCCAGCAGTTCCGCGGGACGATATGGCTACACCTTC	CASSSAGRYGYTF
TRBV30	TRBJ2-3	.	TRBD1	TGTGCCTGGAGTGCGCCGACAGGGATAAGCACAGATACGCAGTATTTT	CAWSAPTGISTDTQYF
TRBV6-5	TRBJ1-6	.	.	TGTGCCAGCAGCCGCGAGGTACCCTATAATTCACCCCTCCACTTT	CASSREVPYNSPLHF
TRBV2	TRBJ2-2	.	TRBD1	TGTGCCAGCAGTGACGTCAGGGGGTACGGGGAGCTGTTTTTT	CASSDVRGYGELFF
TRBV7-3	TRBJ2-1	.	TRBD2	TGTGCCAGCAGCGCGACCCAAGGCGGGGGGTGGTTCAATGAGCAGTTCTTC	CASSATQGGGWFNEQFF
TRBV19	TRBJ2-2	few	TRBD1	TGTGCCACCTCTATTAGACAGGGGGGGCCCGGGGAGCTGTTTTTT	CATSIRQGGPGELFF
TRBV5-1	TRBJ1-1	.	.	TGCGCCAGCAGCGTGGGGGGGGCCCGCCTGGACACTGAAGCTTTCTTT	CASSVGGARLDTEAFF
TRBV7-2	TRBJ1-1	.	.	TGTGCCAGCAGCTTAACGAGGGCGGCCACTGAAGCTTTCTTT	CASSLTRAATEAFF
TRBV2	TRBJ2-4	.	.	TGTGCCAGCAGTGAAACTGGCCCGGCCGGCATTCAGTACTTC	CASSETGPAGIQYF
TRBV5-3	TRBJ2-5	.	.	TGTGCCAGAAGCGTACCGGGACACGAAATAACGAAAGAGACCCAGTACTTC	CARSVPGHEITKETQYF
TRBV6-6	TRBJ2-5	.	.	TGTGCCAGCAGTTACTCGGGCCAGGGCGAGGAGACCCAGTACTTC	CASSYSGQGEETQYF
TRBV3-1/TRBV3-2	TRBJ2-5	.	TRBD2	TGTGCCAGCAGCCAGGCGGGGGTAGCGGCCTACTTC	CASSQAGVAAYF
TRBV19	TRBJ1-2	.	.	TGTGCCAGTAGTATATCTACACAAAACTATGGCTACACCTTC	CASSISTQNYGYTF
TRBV10-3	TRBJ2-2	once	TRBD2	TGTGCCATCAGGCGGACTAGCGGGGGAAACACCGGGGAGCTGTTTTTT	CAIRRTSGGNTGELFF
TRBV19	TRBJ2-5	few	TRBD1	TGTGCCAGTACAAACGACAGGGCCGGAGAGACCCAGTACTTC	CASTNDRAGETQYF
TRBV29-1	TRBJ1-4	.	TRBD1	TGCAGCGTTGCTTATACAGGGGGCAAACTGTTTTTT	CSVAYTGGKLFF
TRBV2	TRBJ2-1	.	TRBD2	TGTGCCAGCAGTGTTAGCGGGGGGGCCGATGAGCAGTTCTTC	CASSVSGGADEQFF
TRBV29-1	TRBJ1-3	.	TRBD1	TGCAGCGTTGAAGGTGGGGTGACAGGGATCCCTGGAAACACCATATATTTT	CSVEGGVTGIPGNTIYF
TRBV5-5	TRBJ1-2	.	.	TGTGCCAGCAGCTTGCTCGGGAGGTATGGCTACACCTTC	CASSLLGRYGYTF
TRBV10-3	TRBJ1-6	.	.	TGTGCCATCAGTGCTGACACCTATTCACCCCTCCACTTT	CAISADTYSPLHF
TRBV9	TRBJ2-2	.	.	TGTGCCAGCAGCGTAGCTCGGATCCAGGGCACCGGGGAGCTGTTTTTT	CASSVARIQGTGELFF
TRBV7-3	TRBJ2-5	.	.	TGTGCCAGCAGCTTAAGTGGCGGAGGGGGCGCGGAGACCCAGTACTTC	CASSLSGGGGAETQYF
TRBV19	TRBJ1-5	.	TRBD1	TGTGCCAGTAGTATAGAGGGCAGGGGGGTTAGCAATCAGCCCCAGCATTTT	CASSIEGRGVSNQPQHF
TRBV18	TRBJ1-6	few	TRBD1	TGTGCCAGCTCACCGCTACACGGGACAGGGGGCGCGGGGTCCTATAATTCACCCCTCCACTTT	CASSPLHGTGGAGSYNSPLHF
TRBV6-6	TRBJ1-1	.	TRBD1	TGTGCCAGCAGTCCCCCCTCGGGACAGGGGCGCTGGACTGAAGCTTTCTTT	CASSPPSGQGRWTEAFF